These 7 T cell receptor beta chains share one sample of origin, sequenced in a study of OX40 agonist ivuxolimab in advanced cancers. This table comes from immunoSEQ multiplex PCR, and its TCRdb copy is limited to in-frame clones, with some not included. The sample has around 41,000 clones, 85% seen once; the top ten hold less than 3.5%. This specimen was CD4+ or CD8+ T cells sorted from blood, taken in a trial of the OX40 agonist ivuxolimab. These receptors originate from an adult with an advanced solid tumor such as melanoma, head and neck, liver or kidney cancer.

In regard to this clone: At the DNA level, this CDR3 is encoded by other sequences in the same sample as well. V is TRBV6-1 and J is TRBJ1-5; D is uncertain. The CDR3 has 14 residues. CDR1 and CDR2 from the germline V gene are MNHNS and SASEGT. Trimming shortened V by 5 bases and J by 0 bases, and 8 bases separated the two germline ends. The CDR3 region is CASSLQDSNQPQHF. The CDR3 coding sequence is TGTGCCAGCAGTTTACAAGATAGCAATCAGCCCCAGCATTTT.

The chain employs TRBV19 and TRBJ1-1, with a tentative D call TRBD1 (6 bases). Germline CDR1 is LNHDA and CDR2 is SQIVND (reference sequence). The CDR3 extends over 16 amino acids. Between the trimmed V and J ends, which lost 0 bases and 5 bases, there was a span of 16 bases. CDR3: CASSIDRSQGRTEAFF. For the CDR3, the DNA is TGTGCCAGTAGTATAGATCGAAGTCAGGGGCGGACTGAAGCTTTCTTT.

V is TRBV7-2 and J is TRBJ2-2; D is unclear. The CDR3 consists of 13 residues. Germline V gives CDR1 SGHTA, CDR2 FQGNSA. Trimming cost V 5 bases and J 2 bases, with 6 bases left between them. The CDR3 is CASSRVNTGELFF. DNA for the CDR3: TGTGCCAGCAGCCGCGTCAACACCGGGGAGCTGTTTTTT.

The chain combines TRBV7-9 with TRBJ2-7, with 15 bases lining up with TRBD2. Germline assignment: CDR1 SEHNR and CDR2 FQNEAQ (reference sequence). The CDR3 has 14 residues. J gave up 7 bases and V 5 bases, and 3 bases lay outside the gene matches. The CDR3 bases are TGTGCCAGCAGCGCCGGGACTAGCGGGAGGGAGCAGTACTTC. This encodes CASSAGTSGREQYF.

This chain connects TRBV11-2 to TRBJ2-5; weak D call: TRBD1 (6 bases). The CDR3 length is 14 residues. Germline CDR1 and CDR2: SGHAT and FQNNGV. V gave up 4 bases and J gave up 4 bases, with 13 bases separating them. CDR3: CASSSHRERETQYF. CDR3 in DNA: TGTGCCAGCAGCTCCCACAGGGAGAGAGAGACCCAGTACTTC.

This sequence joins TRBV14 and TRBJ2-6; D is tentatively TRBD1 or TRBD2 (5 bases each). CDR1 is SGHDN and CDR2 is FVKESK in the germline V gene. The CDR3 has 17 amino acids. Deletions cut 1 base from V and 0 bases from J, with 10 bases between. CDR3 nucleotides: TGTGCCAGCAGCCAAGGGGGGTTTTACTCTGGGGCCAACGTCCTGACTTTC. This encodes CASSQGGFYSGANVLTF. The full variable domain, in which reference TRBV14 and TRBJ2-6 provide the parts outside the CDR3, is EAGVTQFPSHSVIEKGQTVTLRCDPISGHDNLYWYRRVMGKEIKFLLHFVKESKQDESGMPNNRFLAERTGGTYSTLKVQPAELEDSGVYFCASSQGGFYSGANVLTFGAGSRLTVL.

The rearrangement joins TRBV5-4 to TRBJ1-3; 8 bases align to TRBD1. V lost 4 bases to trimming and J lost 4 bases; unmatched junction nucleotides: 7. CDR1 and CDR2 (germline): SGHNT, YYREEE (reference sequence). The CDR3 sequence is 15 residues long. This CDR3 is CASSQGQAPGNTIYF. The CDR3 DNA reads TGTGCCAGCAGCCAGGGACAGGCACCGGGAAACACCATATATTTT.